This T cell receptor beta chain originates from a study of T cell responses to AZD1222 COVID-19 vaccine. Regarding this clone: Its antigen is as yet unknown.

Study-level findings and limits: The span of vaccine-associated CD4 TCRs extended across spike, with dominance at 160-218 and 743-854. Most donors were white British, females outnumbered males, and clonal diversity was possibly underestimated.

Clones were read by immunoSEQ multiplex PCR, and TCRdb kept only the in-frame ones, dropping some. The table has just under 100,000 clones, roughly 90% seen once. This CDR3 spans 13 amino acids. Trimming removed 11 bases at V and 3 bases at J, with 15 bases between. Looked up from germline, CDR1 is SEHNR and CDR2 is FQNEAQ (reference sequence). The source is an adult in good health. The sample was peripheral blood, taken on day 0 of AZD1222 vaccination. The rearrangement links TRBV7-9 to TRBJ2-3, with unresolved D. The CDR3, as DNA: TGTGCCTCCACCGCCGCGGTTACAGATACGCAGTATTTT. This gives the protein CASTAAVTDTQYF.